This TCR beta chain was sequenced in a study of CD8 T cells in ankylosing spondylitis. Libraries for TCR beta were made by quantitative 5'-RACE with molecular barcodes. From the 5' RACE reads, TCRdb called clonotypes with MiXCR, one entry per CDR3 protein. The sample carries 240,000 or so distinct CDR3 sequences, roughly 8.6% recorded once. Notes on the study in general: Disease-linked clones were found to be CD8+ and relatively rare in peripheral blood.

This clonotype was seen many times. Its target is not known. This receptor was taken from a male donor with ankylosing spondylitis or in good health (not recorded which). The specimen sequenced was blood, either unsorted or a sorted T cell fraction (not recorded which).

The CDR3 region has the DNA TGCGCCAGCAGCTTGGTAGCGGCGAACACTGAAGCTTTCTTT. The encoded protein is CASSLVAANTEAFF. This chain uses TRBV5-1 with TRBJ1-1; no firm D call. This CDR3 comprises 14 residues. Germline loops: CDR1 SGHRS, CDR2 YFSETQ. V gave up 0 bases and J gave up 1 base, with 7 bases separating them. Full variable domain (missing parts from reference TRBV5-1 and TRBJ1-1): KAGVTQTPRYLIKTRGQQVTLSCSPISGHRSVSWYQQTPGQGLQFLFEYFSETQRNKGNFPGRFSGRQFSNSRSEMNVSTLELGDSALYLCASSLVAANTEAFFGQGTRLTVV.